This TCR beta chain emerged from a study of beta chain features in type 1 diabetes (dated by TCRdb to 2017 to 2018). About the study as a whole: Mean age, gender distribution, total cell number and subset yield did not differ between patients and healthy donors. A total of 85 million to 140 million sorted cells were examined across all samples, and a strong correlation was observed between cell number per subset and RNA yield. The study compared the TCRB repertoires of sorted circulating CD4+ T cell subsets in recently diagnosed type 1 diabetes patients with those in matched healthy donors. Regulatory and stem cell-like memory subsets were obtained from only 8 patients and roughly 8 healthy donors, while naive and central memory subsets were obtained from all 30 or so donors.

In regard to this clone: No cognate antigen has been identified for it. Per-nucleotide qualities are absent, and no much larger clonotype sits a single base away.

The entire amount of isolated RNA was reverse transcribed using the High Capacity cDNA Reverse Transcription Kit, so the sequenced TCRB transcripts were expressed ones. Deep immunoSEQ sequencing was applied to naive, central memory and regulatory T cell samples, giving an average of about 3.8 million total reads per sample. Sorted cells were lysed in RLT buffer, and RNA was extracted using DNase-treated RNeasy Micro or Mini kits according to cell number. Each cell subset was processed on its own to prevent cross-contamination, while patient and healthy donor samples were processed together. The immunoSEQ multiplex PCR was used to amplify TCRB sequences from cDNA, yielding 87-bp fragments that span the CDR3 region. Sequencing of the amplicons was done on the Illumina HiSeq platform. Turning to the authors' computational methods: PCR bias was computationally corrected using synthetic template baselines, reads within Hamming distance 2 were collapsed, and singletons that could not be merged were discarded. Reads were aligned against IMGT to assign V, D and J genes, CDR3 length and insertions or deletions at six rearrangement sites. Within each subset, clonotype counts were normalized to sorted cell number, after which true diversity and Gini coefficients were computed with the tcR R package. The overlap coefficient, calculated on TCRB nucleotide sequences, was used to quantify repertoire sharing. Out-of-frame TCRB sequences from naive cells were analyzed as a proxy for the pre-selection repertoire. TCRdb provides this immuneACCESS table in a form limited to in-frame rearrangements. Some clones are lacking; in checked studies, under half of them reflect an unresolved V gene, and why the rest are absent is not known. The D gene and trimming were derived from the DNA, and the V and J assignments and clone size from that table. Recorded for this sample are about half a million clones; 30% of them occurred a single time. About 0.065% of the sample rests with the top ten.

The study at large found these results: Shorter templates might have been favored by PCR, but patient and control samples were amplified and corrected together, so both groups would have been affected equally by any skew. A moderate but significant shortening of TCRB CDR3 length was observed in type 1 diabetes patients in all four CD4+ subsets. Because the HLA sub-analyses included only small numbers of individuals, any influence of HLA type on TCRB rearrangement was left unresolved. Because cDNA was sequenced instead of genomic DNA, activated cells with high expression could be over-represented, although the groups did not differ in activation or CD3 levels. Patients with type 1 diabetes made fewer insertions and deleted more nucleotides at VDJ recombination sites, implying thymic rearrangement abnormalities. Naive, central memory and regulatory TCRB repertoires appeared more similar among patients than among healthy donors.

From each donor, a single peripheral blood sample of approximately 120 mL on average was drawn into heparinised tubes. A BD FACSAria II and a panel including CD45RO, CCR7, CD25, CD127, CD95 and CD27 were used to sort naive, central memory, regulatory and stem cell-like memory CD4+ T cells. Every sorted population had a purity above 95%. Right away, PBMCs were isolated by Lymphoprep density gradient centrifugation and were stained directly, with no culture step. So that batch effects would be minimized, each experiment stained and sorted samples in pairs, pairing one healthy donor with one patient. V gives up 0 bases and J gives up 0 bases, and the segment between their germline ends measures 16 bases. CDR1 and CDR2 (GTSNPN, SVGIG) derive from the germline V gene (reference sequence). The CDR3 numbers 17 residues from cysteine through phenylalanine. Just the 51-base CDR3 DNA is kept, in frame starting at base 1.

Sequencing was done on a sample of naive CD4+ T cells from blood. In the paper's terms, the cell subset or site label means: true naive CD4+ T cells. The TCR comes from a man aged 18-30 years in good health. The receptor chain draws on TRBV30 and TRBJ2-3; the D gene is perhaps TRBD1 or TRBD2, each of them matching over 5 bases. The CDR3 corresponds to CAWSVAWDAPSTDTQYF. The DNA sequence is given as TGTGCCTGGAGTGTTGCGTGGGACGCTCCTAGCACAGATACGCAGTATTTT.